The sequence of this T cell receptor (beta chain) was determined in a study of regulatory T cells in long-lasting Graves disease. Overall study: To qualify as persistent, Graves' disease required over 5 years of antithyroid drugs with positive TSH receptor antibodies.

The sample's time point: persistent/refractory GD, antithyroid drugs over 5 years with positive TRAb. The TCR library was prepared using RNA isolated from PBMCs. The patients were drawn from one endocrinology department in Xi'an, China. HTBI primers from iRepertoire and Arm-PCR of CDR3 regions yielded the TCR beta libraries. From the multiplex PCR reads, TCRdb called clonotypes with MiXCR, one entry per CDR3 protein. The sample has 600,000 to 800,000 distinct CDR3 sequences, roughly 30% seen once; the top ten hold under 55%. This clonotype has a count of ten or more. This CDR3 contains 15 residues. The V end lost 10 bases, the J end lost 4 bases, and 22 bases lay between the germline ends.

The V call is TRBV12-3 or TRBV12-4, the J call TRBJ1-1; D is unclear. The sample in question was peripheral blood mononuclear cells (PBMCs), obtained when the disease was refractory, from a patient treated with antithyroid drugs. This clonotype was obtained from a female donor with Graves disease. CDR3 amino acids: CATFRLGQKGTEAFF. In DNA form, the CDR3 reads TGTGCCACCTTTCGGTTAGGGCAAAAGGGCACTGAAGCTTTCTTT.